The source of this TCR beta chain is a study of long-term antiretroviral therapy in people with HIV. It was version v3.0 of the immunoSEQ assay that was run at survey level. Data came from immunoSEQ multiplex PCR; TCRdb stores just in-frame clones and leaves some out. Of about 27,000 clones in the sample, approximately 95% were seen once. Whole-study findings and limits: It was not possible to obtain data on ART adherence, viral resistance or therapy changes. Within the repertoire, clones expanded before ART were dominant at all time points.

As regards this clone: Its antigen remains unidentified.

The CDR3 sequence is 14 residues long. Germline CDR1 SGHVS, CDR2 FQNEAQ. V was trimmed by 9 bases and J by 4 bases, leaving 17 bases between them. The receptor comes from a woman aged 40 to 49 with HIV. The sample in question was unsorted PBMCs, obtained 7.6 years after starting antiretroviral therapy. This sequence joins TRBV7-8 and TRBJ2-3; D possibly uses TRBD1 or TRBD2 (5 bases each). The CDR3 protein is CASCISRGADTQYF. The CDR3, as DNA: TGTGCCAGTTGCATAAGTCGAGGGGCAGATACGCAGTATTTT.